This T cell receptor (beta chain) comes out of a study of control samples from healthy donors and cancer patients. This CDR3 has 12 residues. Per germline, CDR1 SEHNR and CDR2 FQNEAQ (reference sequence). V shed 4 bases and J shed 10 bases, with 11 bases lying between them. Sequenced by immunoSEQ multiplex PCR; TCRdb stores in-frame clones only, minus some. In the table there are around 150,000 clones, 70% to 90% of which are singletons. The clonotype was recovered from a man aged 30 to 39 in good health. Sequenced input: blood. The chain has TRBV7-9 and TRBJ2-1; TRBD1 might be the D (5 bases). The CDR3, as DNA: TGTGCCAGCAGCTCCAGGGCTATCGAGCAGTTCTTC. Translation gives CASSSRAIEQFF.